This T cell receptor (beta chain) was found in a study of T cells in Graves' hyperthyroidism and ophthalmopathy. Newly diagnosed hyperthyroidism patients aged 18 to 65 years had disease lasting under 2 months. TCR beta CDR3 regions were amplified from RNA transcripts. The primer set for the first-round RT-PCR of the TCR CDR3 was HTBI. TCRdb analysed the multiplex PCR reads with MiXCR anew, one entry per CDR3 protein. The sample has a few hundred thousand distinct CDR3 sequences, approximately 15% seen once. The CDR3 spans 14 residues. The V end was cut by 3 bases, the J end by 0 bases, with 9 bases between. Germline CDR1 reads DFQATT; CDR2 reads SNEGSKA (reference sequence).

This TCR came from a woman in her twenties or thirties with Graves' hyperthyroidism. Specimen: blood. This chain joins TRBV20-1 and TRBJ2-1; D is unresolved. The CDR3 here is CSASELSSYNEQFF. DNA for the CDR3: TGCAGTGCTAGTGAGCTGAGCTCCTACAATGAGCAGTTCTTC.